This T cell receptor beta chain was documented in a study of blood T cell repertoires in COVID-19. Study-level information: PBMCs, B-cell-depleted T cells, or T cells provided the cDNA or gDNA that made up the material.

The data were produced by immunoSEQ multiplex PCR, yet TCRdb's version contains in-frame clones alone and is incomplete. The sample carries approximately 160,000 clones, around nine tenths recorded once. This clone was found once. Sequencing used peripheral blood. This TCR was sampled from a man in his 60s with COVID-19, enrolled during active disease.

The CDR3 DNA reads TGTGCCAGCAGCTCAGGACTAGCGGGCACGAACACCGGGGAGCTGTTTTTT. It yields the protein CASSSGLAGTNTGELFF. V gene TRBV11-3 combines with J gene TRBJ2-2, with TRBD2 matching 11 bases. This CDR3 is built from 17 residues. Germline trimming cut 4 bases from V and 0 bases from J; bases unmatched to any gene: 4. Germline V gene data show CDR1 as SGHNT and CDR2 as YENEEA.